The 28 T cell receptor beta chains listed next were all sequenced from one sample in a study of blood T cell repertoires in COVID-19. Only in-frame clones appear in the TCRdb table, and some are missing; sequencing was by immunoSEQ multiplex PCR. The repertoire includes roughly 220,000 clones, 88% of them detected once, and roughly 14% sits in the top ten. Sequencing used PBMCs or T cells enriched from blood (not recorded which). The receptors were sampled from a woman aged 45-60 years with acute COVID-19.

The V gene is TRBV27, the J gene TRBJ2-1; 12 bases map to TRBD2. Per the germline V gene, CDR1 is MNHEY and CDR2 is SMNVEV (reference sequence). V lost 6 bases and J lost 10; bases outside the gene matches: 13. This CDR3 spans 16 amino acids. CDR3 bases: TGTGCCAGCAGCGCAACCGGGACTAGCGGGTTCAGAGAGCAGTTCTTC. Amino acid sequence: CASSATGTSGFREQFF.

V and J are TRBV5-1 and TRBJ2-1, with D unresolved. V was shortened by 3 bases and J by 5 bases, with 9 bases between the two germline ends. The V gene's germline CDR1 is SGHRS and CDR2 YFSETQ. This CDR3 comprises 13 residues. The CDR3 spells CASSSLSHNEQFF. In nucleotides, the CDR3 is TGCGCCAGCAGCTCCCTTTCCCACAATGAGCAGTTCTTC.

The J gene is TRBJ2-7, the V gene TRBV27, with 8 bases fitting TRBD2. Trimming removed 7 bases from V and 3 bases from J; junction bases left unmatched: 8. CDR3 length: 14 amino acids. Per the germline V gene, CDR1 is MNHEY and CDR2 is SMNVEV (reference sequence). The CDR3 DNA sequence: TGTGCCAGCATCGGCGGACTAGCTATCTACGAGCAGTACTTC. Translating gives CASIGGLAIYEQYF.

The genes are TRBV28 and TRBJ1-6, with D perhaps TRBD1 (6 bases). The germline V gene has CDR1 MDHEN and CDR2 SYDVKM. The CDR3 is made up of 16 amino acids. Trimming took off 6 bases at V and 4 bases at J, with 16 bases between the two ends. The CDR3 region is CASSIFKTGYNSPLHF. The DNA for the CDR3 is TGTGCCAGCAGCATCTTTAAGACAGGTTATAATTCACCCCTCCACTTT.

V usage is TRBV28 and J usage is TRBJ1-5; D gene unclear. The CDR3 is 13 amino acids. The V end lost 1 base, the J end lost 6 bases, and 7 bases lay between the germline ends. Germline assignment: CDR1 MDHEN and CDR2 SYDVKM. CDR3: CASSLSRPQPQHF. CDR3 sequence (DNA): TGTGCCAGCAGTTTATCCAGGCCTCAGCCCCAGCATTTT.

This clone was seen only a few times. The chain has TRBV4-3 and TRBJ1-6, with TRBD1 matching over 10 bases. Germline-derived CDR1 and CDR2 are LGHNA and YSLEER. J gave up 7 bases and V 4 bases, and 4 bases lay outside the gene matches. This CDR3 is built from 15 residues. The CDR3 coding sequence is TGCGCCAGCAGCCCCCAGGGACAGGGGAATTCACCCCTCCACTTT. Its protein product is CASSPQGQGNSPLHF.

The chain carries TRBV28 and TRBJ2-7; 9 nucleotides align to TRBD1. This CDR3 has 16 amino acids. CDR1 is MDHEN, CDR2 SYDVKM, per germline. Germline trimming cut 6 bases from V and 4 bases from J; bases unmatched to any gene: 13. DNA for the CDR3: TGTGCCAGCAGCCCCCGTCCGGGACAGGGACCTTACGAGCAGTACTTC. It yields the protein CASSPRPGQGPYEQYF.

V and J are TRBV28 and TRBJ1-5; 7 nucleotides agree with TRBD1. CDR3 size: 14 residues. The ends lost 6 bases at V and 0 bases at J; junction bases unmatched: 2. CDR1 and CDR2 (germline): MDHEN, SYDVKM. The CDR3 bases are TGTGCCAGCAGGGGGACAGCTAGCAATCAGCCCCAGCATTTT. Amino acids: CASRGTASNQPQHF.

The chain carries TRBV10-3 and TRBJ2-7, with D possibly being TRBD1 (6 bases). The CDR3 consists of 14 residues. V lost 4 bases to trimming and J lost 0 bases, with 10 bases between them. Looked up from germline, CDR1 is ENHRY and CDR2 is SYGVKD. For the CDR3, the DNA is TGTGCCATCAGTGGGAAGGACAGCTCCTACGAGCAGTACTTC. This gives the protein CAISGKDSSYEQYF.

The chain combines TRBV5-1 with TRBJ1-2; no clear D gene. Germline assignment: CDR1 SGHRS and CDR2 YFSETQ. This CDR3 contains 13 residues. Trimming stripped 0 bases from V and 4 bases from J, with 7 bases between. The CDR3 protein is CASSLEVAYGYTF. Written as DNA, the CDR3 is TGCGCCAGCAGCTTGGAGGTAGCCTATGGCTACACCTTC. The whole variable domain, remainder taken from reference TRBV5-1 and TRBJ1-2, is KAGVTQTPRYLIKTRGQQVTLSCSPISGHRSVSWYQQTPGQGLQFLFEYFSETQRNKGNFPGRFSGRQFSNSRSEMNVSTLELGDSALYLCASSLEVAYGYTFGSGTRLTVV.

In its sample, this clone was seen once. V is TRBV7-2 and J is TRBJ1-1; TRBD1 matches 7 bases. The CDR3 runs 14 residues. The germline CDR1 and CDR2 sequences are SGHTA and FQGNSA. Germline trimming cut 5 bases from V and 6 bases from J; bases unmatched to any gene: 9. This CDR3 is CASSPDRVASEAFF. In nucleotides, the CDR3 is TGTGCCAGCAGCCCCGACAGGGTCGCTTCTGAAGCTTTCTTT.

The chain joins TRBV13 to TRBJ1-2, with TRBD1 identical over 9 bases. Losses at the gene ends were 5 bases for V and 8 bases for J; bases not matched to a gene: 15. CDR1 and CDR2 (germline): PRHDT, FYEKMQ (reference sequence). There are 16 residues in the CDR3. CDR3 DNA sequence: TGTGCCAGCAGCCCACCCTGGGGTGGCGGGACAGGGGGCTACACCTTC. Its translation: CASSPPWGGGTGGYTF.

J is TRBJ2-3 and V is TRBV19, with 9 bases that match TRBD2. Germline assignment: CDR1 LNHDA and CDR2 SQIVND (reference sequence). V lost 4 bases and J lost 4; bases outside the gene matches: 6. This CDR3 has 15 residues. CDR3 sequence (DNA): TGTGCCAGTAGTAGTAGGGTAGCGGGAGCAGATACGCAGTATTTT. Protein product: CASSSRVAGADTQYF.

CDR3 coding DNA: TGTGCCAGCAGTTACTCTGGGACTCTCCAAGTTACGCAGTATTTT. Translated, it gives CASSYSGTLQVTQYF. The chain carries TRBV6-2 or TRBV6-3 and TRBJ2-3; D is perhaps TRBD2 (6 bases). This CDR3 spans 15 amino acids. Germline V CDR1 and CDR2: MNHEY, SVGEGT. Trimming stripped 0 bases from V and 8 bases from J, with 15 bases between.

This chain links TRBV7-8 with TRBJ2-1; 8 bases map to TRBD2. Per germline, CDR1 SGHVS and CDR2 FQNEAQ. J lost 1 base, V lost 7 bases, and 15 bases had no gene match. The CDR3 consists of 18 residues. The CDR3: CASKLRLSGRGSYNEQFF. CDR3 coding DNA: TGTGCCAGCAAACTTAGATTGAGCGGGAGAGGTTCCTACAATGAGCAGTTCTTC.

The rearrangement links TRBV5-6 to TRBJ2-7; a possible D gene is TRBD2 (7 bases). The CDR3 runs 15 residues. CDR1 is SGHDT and CDR2 is YYEEEE in the germline V gene. Trimming cost V 6 bases and J 6 bases, with 22 bases left between them. The CDR3 DNA reads as TGTGCCAGCACCGGCTTGCAACAGGGAGGGGTCGAGCAGTACTTC. It yields the protein CASTGLQQGGVEQYF.

The chain carries TRBV7-8 and TRBJ2-7, with D possibly TRBD1 on 6 matching bases. Trimming cost V 5 bases and J 2 bases, with 19 bases left between them. The germline V gene encodes CDR1 SGHVS and CDR2 FQNEAQ. This CDR3 is 16 amino acids long. The CDR3 DNA reads TGTGCCAGCAGCATAGGAACCGGGACACTAGCCTACGAGCAGTACTTC. It translates to CASSIGTGTLAYEQYF.

This clone is a singleton in its sample. The chain employs TRBV2 and TRBJ2-7; D may be TRBD2 (6 bases). CDR1 is SNHLY, CDR2 FYNNEI, per germline. V dropped 6 bases and J dropped 3 bases, with 21 bases sitting between them. CDR3 length: 16 amino acids. For the CDR3, the DNA is TGTGCCAGCAGGGTATTTGTGACGGGAGACTTCTACGAGCAGTACTTC. Amino acid sequence: CASRVFVTGDFYEQYF.

Only a few counts were recorded for this clone. CDR3 in DNA: TGTGCCAGCAGCTTCCAGGAGGATCAGCCCCAGCATTTT. This encodes CASSFQEDQPQHF. The chain recombines TRBV5-6 with TRBJ1-5, with no clear D. The CDR3 extends over 13 amino acids. Germline assignment: CDR1 SGHDT and CDR2 YYEEEE. With 2 bases removed from V and 5 bases from J, the gap between germline ends came to 8 bases.

This chain joins TRBV7-3 and TRBJ1-2; maybe TRBD1 (6 bases). Trimming took 4 bases from V and 3 from J, leaving 9 bases between them. CDR3 length: 13 residues. CDR1 is SGHTA and CDR2 is FQGTGA in the germline V gene. CDR3 in DNA: TGTGCCAGCAGCTCCCAGGGGCACTATGGCTACACCTTC. It yields the protein CASSSQGHYGYTF.

The gene calls are TRBV28 and TRBJ1-5; maybe TRBD1 (5 bases). CDR1 MDHEN and CDR2 SYDVKM come from the germline V gene. Trimming stripped 7 bases from V and 1 base from J, with 11 bases between. This CDR3 has 14 amino acids. The CDR3 spells CASTKGLSNQPQHF. CDR3 sequence (DNA): TGTGCCAGCACCAAGGGGTTAAGCAATCAGCCCCAGCATTTT.

The CDR3 loop is CASSHRDGYTF. The DNA of the CDR3 is TGTGCCAGCAGCCACAGGGATGGCTACACCTTC. V and J are TRBV5-6 and TRBJ1-2, with TRBD1 as a possible D gene (6 bases). The V end lost 4 bases, the J end lost 6 bases, and 7 bases lay between the germline ends. This CDR3 is built from 11 residues. The germline CDR1 and CDR2 sequences are SGHDT and YYEEEE.

This clone was seen just once. The chain recombines TRBV19 with TRBJ1-6; the D is unclear. The CDR3 is 13 residues long. CDR1 and CDR2 from the germline V gene are LNHDA and SQIVND (reference sequence). The ends were cut back, 3 bases at V and 8 bases at J, with 8 bases in the middle. The CDR3 protein is CASSIGSDSPLHF. As DNA, the CDR3 is TGTGCCAGTAGTATCGGGAGTGATTCACCCCTCCACTTT.

This chain uses TRBV5-8 with TRBJ2-5; tentative D call: TRBD1 (5 bases). Germline CDR1 reads SGHTS; CDR2 reads YDEGEE. This CDR3 spans 16 amino acids. Trimming took 0 bases from V and 5 from J, leaving 17 bases between them. CDR3 nucleotides: TGTGCCAGCAGCTTGGTAGGTAGCAGGGCACGGGAGACCCAGTACTTC. It translates to CASSLVGSRARETQYF.

This clone has only one observation. The V and J genes are TRBV30 and TRBJ1-1; TRBD1 is a possible D gene (6 bases). The CDR3 length is 15 residues. Trimming stripped 4 bases from V and 0 bases from J, with 15 bases between. Germline V gives CDR1 GTSNPN, CDR2 SVGIG (reference sequence). CDR3 loop: CAWNRGAVMNTEAFF. Written as DNA, the CDR3 is TGTGCCTGGAACCGGGGGGCAGTCATGAACACTGAAGCTTTCTTT.

This clone was observed once. This chain links TRBV28 with TRBJ2-1; no clear D gene. Looked up from germline, CDR1 is MDHEN and CDR2 is SYDVKM. Trimming removed 2 bases at V and 2 bases at J, with 7 bases between. The CDR3 length is 14 residues. The CDR3 sequence is CASSLRATYNEQFF. CDR3 sequence (DNA): TGTGCCAGCAGTTTAAGAGCGACCTACAATGAGCAGTTCTTC.

This clone has only one observation. V usage is TRBV5-6 and J usage is TRBJ1-1; the D gene is possibly TRBD1 (6 bases). The CDR3 sequence is 17 residues long. Germline CDR1 SGHDT, CDR2 YYEEEE. V gave up 1 base and J gave up 1 base, with 17 bases separating them. As DNA, the CDR3 is TGTGCCAGCAGCTTGAGAAGGTTGGCAGGGGAGAACACTGAAGCTTTCTTT. This translates into CASSLRRLAGENTEAFF.

This clone is a singleton in its sample. The gene calls are TRBV9 and TRBJ2-2, with TRBD2 matching over 10 bases. Germline V gene lookup returns CDR1 SGDLS and CDR2 YYNGEE. Trimming at V came to 1 base and at J to 7 bases, leaving 7 bases not matched to a gene. This CDR3 spans 16 amino acids. The CDR3 bases are TGTGCCAGCAGCGTATCGCTAGCGGGAGATGGCGGGGAGCTGTTTTTT. This sequence encodes CASSVSLAGDGGELFF.